Sequencing of this T cell receptor beta chain was carried out in a study of immune evolution from preneoplasia to lung adenocarcinoma. About the research overall: HLA loss of heterozygosity: under 7.5% AIS, about 15% MIA, about 30% ADC, none AAH.

Trimming removed 1 base from V and 8 bases from J; junction bases left unmatched: 6. The CDR3 is 15 amino acids. From germline, CDR1 is SGHNT and CDR2 YYREEE (reference sequence). Assay: immunoSEQ multiplex PCR; the TCRdb copy retains only in-frame clones and omits some. This table has 12,000 or so clones, about 85% appearing once. Each case's diagnosis was confirmed by two pathologists on H&E. Source material: FFPE tissue from an adenomatous hyperplasia lung lesion. Subset reported: atypical adenomatous hyperplasia (AAH), lung preneoplasia. The clonotype originates from a person aged 50-75 years with lung adenocarcinoma. V gene TRBV5-4 combines with J gene TRBJ2-1; 10 bases are a match to TRBD2. The DNA of the CDR3 is TGTGCCAGCAGCTTGCCTAGCGGGAGTCTCGATGAGCAGTTCTTC. This codes for CASSLPSGSLDEQFF.